What follows are 13 T cell receptor beta chains derived from one specimen sequenced in a study of blood T cell repertoires in COVID-19. TCRdb's table, derived via immunoSEQ multiplex PCR, lists solely in-frame clones and lacks some. The sample contains some 150,000 clones, about 77% of which appear only once. Sequenced input: peripheral blood. Receptors were obtained from a woman of 80 years or more with acute or convalescent COVID-19.

A few counts support this clone. The chain links TRBV3-1 (or the pseudogene TRBV3-2) to TRBJ1-2, with 7 bases that match TRBD1. V was clipped by 4 bases and J by 6 bases; unmatched bases: 11. This CDR3 has 15 residues. Germline V gives CDR1 LGHDT, CDR2 YNNKEL (reference sequence). This CDR3 reads CASSPFETGKHGYTF. The CDR3 DNA follows: TGTGCCAGCAGCCCGTTTGAGACAGGGAAGCATGGCTACACCTTC.

This clone was counted a single time. The genes are TRBV15 and TRBJ2-7; possibly TRBD2 for D (6 bases). Germline-derived CDR1 and CDR2 are LNHNV and YYDKDF (reference sequence). V was cut by 1 base and J by 1 base, with 11 bases left in between. This CDR3 is built from 15 residues. The CDR3 spells CATSRVRGSSYEQYF. The DNA of the CDR3 is TGTGCCACCAGCAGAGTTCGGGGGAGTTCCTACGAGCAGTACTTC.

The chain recombines TRBV27 with TRBJ2-4, with 7 bases aligning to TRBD1. J gave up 7 bases and V 2 bases, and 5 bases lay outside the gene matches. The CDR3 is made up of 14 amino acids. CDR1 is MNHEY, CDR2 SMNVEV, per germline (reference sequence). CDR3 nucleotide sequence: TGTGCCAGCAGTTTAGAGGGGGCTAGGAACATTCAGTACTTC. Its protein product is CASSLEGARNIQYF.

The chain has TRBV6-6 and TRBJ1-2, with TRBD1 matching over 9 bases. Trimming took 5 bases from V and 6 from J; bases not matched to a gene: 13. Germline lookup yields CDR1 MNHNY and CDR2 SVGAGI (reference sequence). The CDR3 extends over 16 amino acids. CDR3 nucleotide sequence: TGTGCCAGCAGTCGCAACACAGGGGGCGCGGGTGATGGCTACACCTTC. It is translated as CASSRNTGGAGDGYTF.

This clone was seen a single time. The gene calls are TRBV28 and TRBJ2-7; possibly TRBD1 for D (6 bases). V was clipped by 8 bases and J by 0 bases, with 23 bases between them. Germline V gives CDR1 MDHEN, CDR2 SYDVKM. The CDR3 has 17 amino acids. CDR3 sequence: CASGSPGRQVGSYEQYF. DNA of the CDR3: TGTGCCAGCGGCTCCCCCGGCCGACAGGTAGGCTCCTACGAGCAGTACTTC.

This chain connects TRBV5-6 to TRBJ2-7; D might be TRBD1 (6 bases). The CDR3 has 16 residues. Looked up from germline, CDR1 is SGHDT and CDR2 is YYEEEE. Trimming removed 4 bases at V and 5 bases at J, with 22 bases between. For the CDR3, the DNA is TGTGCCAGCAGCCCCAGCACAGGGAGTATTATCAACGAGCAGTACTTC. Translating gives CASSPSTGSIINEQYF.

The chain couples TRBV3-1 (or the pseudogene TRBV3-2) to TRBJ2-7, with TRBD1 matching over 12 bases. The CDR3 sequence is 14 residues long. The V gene end was trimmed by 5 bases and the J gene end by 4 bases; junction bases not matched to a gene: 3. Germline CDR1 LGHDT, CDR2 YNNKEL (reference sequence). The CDR3 is CASSGTGGAYEQYF. CDR3 DNA sequence: TGTGCCAGCAGCGGGACAGGGGGCGCATACGAGCAGTACTTC.

J is TRBJ1-2 and V is TRBV19; D is possibly TRBD1 (5 bases). V was cut by 5 bases and J by 2 bases, with 12 bases left in between. This CDR3 has 14 amino acids. CDR1 LNHDA and CDR2 SQIVND come from the germline V gene (reference sequence). The CDR3 spells CASSYDSSNYGYTF. The CDR3 nucleotides read TGTGCCAGTAGTTACGACAGCAGCAACTATGGCTACACCTTC.

This clone has at least ten counts. CDR3 sequence reads: CATSDPGGRVNQPQHF. As DNA, the CDR3 is TGTGCCACCAGTGACCCCGGGGGGAGGGTCAATCAGCCCCAGCATTTT. The genes are TRBV24-1 and TRBJ1-5; possibly TRBD1 for D (5 bases). The germline V gene has CDR1 KGHDR and CDR2 SFDVKD. The CDR3 is made up of 16 amino acids. V dropped 4 bases and J dropped 3 bases, with 15 bases sitting between them.

V and J are TRBV30 and TRBJ1-1; D is perhaps TRBD1 (5 bases). This CDR3 is built from 13 residues. Germline V gene sequence: CDR1 GTSNPN, CDR2 SVGIG (reference sequence). V was pared by 4 bases and J by 3 bases, with 12 bases between. The CDR3 nucleotides are TGTGCCTGGACCCGGGGGGGGGACACTGAAGCTTTCTTT. Amino acid sequence: CAWTRGGDTEAFF.

The chain carries TRBV11-2 and TRBJ2-1; 9 nucleotides agree with TRBD2. This CDR3 is built from 15 residues. Per the germline V gene, CDR1 is SGHAT and CDR2 is FQNNGV. J gave up 2 bases and V 5 bases, and 4 bases lay outside the gene matches. CDR3 DNA sequence: TGTGCCAGCAGCCCCGGCGGGGGGGCCTACAATGAGCAGTTCTTC. It encodes CASSPGGGAYNEQFF. Using reference TRBV11-2 and TRBJ2-1 for the parts outside the CDR3, the full variable domain is EAGVAQSPRYKIIEKRQSVAFWCNPISGHATLYWYQQILGQGPKLLIQFQNNGVVDDSQLPKDRFSAERLKGVDSTLKIQPAKLEDSAVYLCASSPGGGAYNEQFFGPGTRLTVL.

This clone has only a few counts. This chain links TRBV5-8 with TRBJ2-2, with 14 bases that match TRBD2. CDR1 is SGHTS, CDR2 YDEGEE, per germline. This CDR3 has 17 amino acids. Trimming at V came to 4 bases and at J to 4 bases, leaving 6 bases not matched to a gene. CDR3 protein: CASSPPGLAGVTGELFF. The CDR3 DNA reads as TGTGCCAGCAGCCCCCCGGGACTAGCGGGAGTCACCGGGGAGCTGTTTTTT.

This clone has just a few counts. The CDR3 DNA reads as TGCGCCAGCAGCTTGGGTCCCGGGACAGGGGGCCGACAGCCCCAGCATTTT. It yields the protein CASSLGPGTGGRQPQHF. The rearrangement joins TRBV5-1 to TRBJ1-5, with TRBD1 identical over 12 bases. The V gene's germline CDR1 is SGHRS and CDR2 YFSETQ. CDR3 length equals 17 residues. Germline trimming cut 0 bases from V and 7 bases from J; bases unmatched to any gene: 8.